The clone carrying this T cell receptor beta chain was seen many times. The antigen remains undetermined. The entry originates in a study of T-cell reconstitution after alpha-beta-depleted transplantation in children. Study results and limitations: Fresh T-cell production supplied most of the T-cell counts and diversity seen one year after transplant.

TCRbeta library construction was performed incorporating unique molecular identifiers. Using its own MiXCR run on the PCR reads, TCRdb lists one record per CDR3 protein. The data show hundreds of thousands of distinct CDR3 sequences, around 9.9% seen once. The sample here was PBMCs, taken before TCRalphabeta/CD19-depleted stem cell transplant. The origin of this receptor is a child younger than two with acute myeloid leukemia, due to receive a stem cell transplant.

CDR3 DNA sequence: TGCGCCAGCAGAGCCGGGACTAACCATGAGCAGTTCTTC. The encoded protein is CASRAGTNHEQFF. The rearrangement links TRBV5-1 to TRBJ2-1, with TRBD2 matching 7 bases. Germline assignment: CDR1 SGHRS and CDR2 YFSETQ. This CDR3 contains 13 residues. Trimming removed 5 bases from V and 8 bases from J; junction bases left unmatched: 7.